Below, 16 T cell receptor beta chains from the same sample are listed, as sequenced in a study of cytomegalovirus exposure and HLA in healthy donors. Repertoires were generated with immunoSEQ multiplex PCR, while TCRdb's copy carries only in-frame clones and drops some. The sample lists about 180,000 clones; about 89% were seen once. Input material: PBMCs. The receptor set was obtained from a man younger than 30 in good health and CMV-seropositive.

The CDR3 sequence is CASSRPETSGGNEQFF. Here the CDR3 DNA reads TGTGCCAGCTCCCGGCCAGAGACTAGCGGAGGCAATGAGCAGTTCTTC. J is TRBJ2-1 and V is TRBV18, with TRBD2 matching 9 bases. CDR1 KGHSH and CDR2 LQKENI come from the germline V gene. There are 16 residues in the CDR3. J gave up 6 bases and V 6 bases, and 12 bases lay outside the gene matches.

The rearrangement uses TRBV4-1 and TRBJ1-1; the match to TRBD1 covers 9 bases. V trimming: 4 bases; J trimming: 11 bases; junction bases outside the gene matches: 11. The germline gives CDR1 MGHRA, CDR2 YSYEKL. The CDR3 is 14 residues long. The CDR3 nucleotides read TGCGCCAGCAGCCGCACCACAGGGGGCAGTGGTGCTTTCTTT. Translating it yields CASSRTTGGSGAFF.

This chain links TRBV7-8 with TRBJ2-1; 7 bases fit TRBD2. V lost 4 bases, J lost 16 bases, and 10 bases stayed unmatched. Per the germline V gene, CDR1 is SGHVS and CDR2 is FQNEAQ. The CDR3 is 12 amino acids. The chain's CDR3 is CASSSPGTKSFF. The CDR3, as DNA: TGTGCCAGCAGCTCACCTGGGACTAAAAGCTTCTTC.

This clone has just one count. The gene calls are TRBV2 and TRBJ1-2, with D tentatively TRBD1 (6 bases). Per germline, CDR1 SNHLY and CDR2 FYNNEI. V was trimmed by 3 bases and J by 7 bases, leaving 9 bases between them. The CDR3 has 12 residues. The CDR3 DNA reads TGTGCCAGCAGTGACAGGGGTTTTGGCTACACCTTC. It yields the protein CASSDRGFGYTF.

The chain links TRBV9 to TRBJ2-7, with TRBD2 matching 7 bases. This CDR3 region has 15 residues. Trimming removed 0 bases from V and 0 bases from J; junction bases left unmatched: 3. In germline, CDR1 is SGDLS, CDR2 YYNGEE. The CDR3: CASSVGLAHSYEQYF. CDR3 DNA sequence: TGTGCCAGCAGCGTAGGACTAGCTCACTCCTACGAGCAGTACTTC.

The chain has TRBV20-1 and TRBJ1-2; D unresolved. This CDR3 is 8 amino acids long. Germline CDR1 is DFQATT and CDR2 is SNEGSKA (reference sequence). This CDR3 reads CRTNGYTF. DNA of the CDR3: TGCAGAACTAATGGCTACACCTTC.

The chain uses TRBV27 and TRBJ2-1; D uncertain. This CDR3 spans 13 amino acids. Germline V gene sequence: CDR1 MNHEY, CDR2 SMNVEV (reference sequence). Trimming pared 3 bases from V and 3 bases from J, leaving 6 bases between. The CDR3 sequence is CASSLGIYNEQFF. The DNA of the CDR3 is TGTGCCAGCAGTTTGGGCATCTACAATGAGCAGTTCTTC.

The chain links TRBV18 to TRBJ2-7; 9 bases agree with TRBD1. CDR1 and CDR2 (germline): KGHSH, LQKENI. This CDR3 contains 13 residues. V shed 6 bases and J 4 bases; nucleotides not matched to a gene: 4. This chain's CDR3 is CASSGTGNYEQYF. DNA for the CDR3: TGTGCCAGCTCCGGGACAGGGAATTACGAGCAGTACTTC. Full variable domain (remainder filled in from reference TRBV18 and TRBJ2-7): NAGVMQNPRHLVRRRGQEARLRCSPMKGHSHVYWYRQLPEEGLKFMVYLQKENIIDESGMPKERFSAEFPKEGPSILRIQQVVRGDSAAYFCASSGTGNYEQYFGPGTRLTVT.

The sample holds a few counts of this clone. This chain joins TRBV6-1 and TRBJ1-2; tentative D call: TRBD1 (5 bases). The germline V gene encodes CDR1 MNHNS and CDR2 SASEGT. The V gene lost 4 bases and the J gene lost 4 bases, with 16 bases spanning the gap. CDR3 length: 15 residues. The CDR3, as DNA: TGTGCCAGCAGTGTACAGTCCAGGACAAGCTATGGCTACACCTTC. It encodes CASSVQSRTSYGYTF.

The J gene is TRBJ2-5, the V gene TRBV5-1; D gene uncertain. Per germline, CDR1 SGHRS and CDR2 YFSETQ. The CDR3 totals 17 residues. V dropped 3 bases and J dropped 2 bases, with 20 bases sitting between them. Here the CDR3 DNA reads TGCGCCAGCAGCTCCACACCTATGCCCGGGTCACAAGAGACCCAGTACTTC. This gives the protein CASSSTPMPGSQETQYF. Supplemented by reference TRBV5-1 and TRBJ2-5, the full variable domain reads KAGVTQTPRYLIKTRGQQVTLSCSPISGHRSVSWYQQTPGQGLQFLFEYFSETQRNKGNFPGRFSGRQFSNSRSEMNVSTLELGDSALYLCASSSTPMPGSQETQYFGPGTRLLVL.

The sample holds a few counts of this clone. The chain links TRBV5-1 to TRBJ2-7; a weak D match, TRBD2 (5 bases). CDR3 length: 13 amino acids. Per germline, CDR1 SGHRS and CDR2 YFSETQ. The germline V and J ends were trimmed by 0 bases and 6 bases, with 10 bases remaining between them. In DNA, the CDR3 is TGCGCCAGCAGCTTGGCCGTTAGCGCCGAGCAGTACTTC. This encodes CASSLAVSAEQYF.

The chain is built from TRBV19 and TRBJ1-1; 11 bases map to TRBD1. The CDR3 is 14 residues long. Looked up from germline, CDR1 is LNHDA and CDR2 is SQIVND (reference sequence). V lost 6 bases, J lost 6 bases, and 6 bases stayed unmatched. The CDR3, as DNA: TGTGCCAGTAGGCCTATGGGACAGGGGGCTGAAGCTTTCTTT. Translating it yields CASRPMGQGAEAFF.

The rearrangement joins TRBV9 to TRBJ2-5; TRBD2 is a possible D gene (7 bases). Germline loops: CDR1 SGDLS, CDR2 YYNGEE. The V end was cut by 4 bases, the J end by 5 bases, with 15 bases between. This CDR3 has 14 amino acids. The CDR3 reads CASSSWGGDETQYF. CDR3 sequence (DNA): TGTGCCAGCAGCTCCTGGGGGGGCGACGAGACCCAGTACTTC. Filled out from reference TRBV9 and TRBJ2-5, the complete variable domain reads DSGVTQTPKHLITATGQRVTLRCSPRSGDLSVYWYQQSLDQGLQFLIQYYNGEERAKGNILERFSAQQFPDLHSELNLSSLELGDSALYFCASSSWGGDETQYFGPGTRLLVL.

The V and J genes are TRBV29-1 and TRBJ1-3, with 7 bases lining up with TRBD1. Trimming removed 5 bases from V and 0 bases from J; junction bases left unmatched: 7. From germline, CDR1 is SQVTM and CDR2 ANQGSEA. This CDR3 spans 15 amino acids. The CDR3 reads CSVPGGPYSGNTIYF. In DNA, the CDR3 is TGCAGCGTTCCAGGGGGGCCGTACTCTGGAAACACCATATATTTT.

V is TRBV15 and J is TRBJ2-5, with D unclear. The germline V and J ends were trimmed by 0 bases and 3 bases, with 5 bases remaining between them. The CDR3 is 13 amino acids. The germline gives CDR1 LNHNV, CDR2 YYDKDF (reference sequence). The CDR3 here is CATSRDPEETQYF. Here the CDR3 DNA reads TGTGCCACCAGCAGAGATCCTGAAGAGACCCAGTACTTC.

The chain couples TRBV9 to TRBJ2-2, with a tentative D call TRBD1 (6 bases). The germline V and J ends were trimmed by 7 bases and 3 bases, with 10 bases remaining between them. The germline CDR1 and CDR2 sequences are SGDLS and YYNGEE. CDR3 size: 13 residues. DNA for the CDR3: TGTGCCAGCGCCGGGACATACACCGGGGAGCTGTTTTTT. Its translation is CASAGTYTGELFF. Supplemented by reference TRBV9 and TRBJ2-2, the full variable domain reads DSGVTQTPKHLITATGQRVTLRCSPRSGDLSVYWYQQSLDQGLQFLIQYYNGEERAKGNILERFSAQQFPDLHSELNLSSLELGDSALYFCASAGTYTGELFFGEGSRLTVL.